This TCR beta chain derives from a study of early T cells in non-severe SARS-CoV-2 infection. The CDR3 totals 13 residues. CDR1 is SEHNR and CDR2 is FQNEAQ in the germline V gene (reference sequence). MiXCR, applied by TCRdb to the 5' RACE reads, yields one record per CDR3 protein. The sample records 60,000 to 70,000 distinct CDR3 sequences, around 6.5% being singletons. Points on this clonotype: This may come from a read error, since a much larger clone is one base off.

V usage is TRBV7-9 and J usage is TRBJ2-3; D is unresolved. The TCR sequence derives from an adult who was a healthcare worker with PCR-confirmed SARS-CoV-2 infection or an uninfected control (not recorded which). The material sequenced was whole blood, taken at baseline. In DNA, the CDR3 is TGTGCCAACAGCTTAGTTACGGGTCGTACGCAGTATTTT. It is translated as CANSLVTGRTQYF.